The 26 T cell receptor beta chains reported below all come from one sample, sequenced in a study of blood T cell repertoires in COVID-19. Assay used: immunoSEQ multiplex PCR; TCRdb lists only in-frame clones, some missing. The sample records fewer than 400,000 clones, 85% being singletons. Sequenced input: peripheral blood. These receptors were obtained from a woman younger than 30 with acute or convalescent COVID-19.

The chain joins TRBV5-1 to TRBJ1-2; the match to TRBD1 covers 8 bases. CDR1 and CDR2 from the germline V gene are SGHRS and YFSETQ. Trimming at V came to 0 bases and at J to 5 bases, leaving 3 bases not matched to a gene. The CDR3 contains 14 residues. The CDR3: CASSLGQGRYGYTF. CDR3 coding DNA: TGCGCCAGCAGCTTGGGACAGGGGAGATATGGCTACACCTTC.

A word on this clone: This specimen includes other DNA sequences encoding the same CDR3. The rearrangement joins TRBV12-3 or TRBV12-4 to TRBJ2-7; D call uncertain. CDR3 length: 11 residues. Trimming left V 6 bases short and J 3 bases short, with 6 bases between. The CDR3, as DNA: TGTGCCAGCAGCTCTAGCTACGAGCAGTACTTC. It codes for CASSSSYEQYF.

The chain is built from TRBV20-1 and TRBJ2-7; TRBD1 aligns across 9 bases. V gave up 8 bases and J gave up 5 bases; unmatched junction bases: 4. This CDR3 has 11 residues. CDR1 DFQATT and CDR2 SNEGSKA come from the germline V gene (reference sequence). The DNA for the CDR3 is TGCAGTCCGGGACAGGGAGACGAGCAGTACTTC. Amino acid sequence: CSPGQGDEQYF.

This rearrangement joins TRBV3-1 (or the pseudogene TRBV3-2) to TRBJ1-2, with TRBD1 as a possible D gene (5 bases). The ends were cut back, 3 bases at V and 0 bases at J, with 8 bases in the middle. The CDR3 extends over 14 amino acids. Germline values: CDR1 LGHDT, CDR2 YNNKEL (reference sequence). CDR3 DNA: TGTGCCAGCAGCCACGGGGGATCTAACTATGGCTACACCTTC. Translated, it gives CASSHGGSNYGYTF.

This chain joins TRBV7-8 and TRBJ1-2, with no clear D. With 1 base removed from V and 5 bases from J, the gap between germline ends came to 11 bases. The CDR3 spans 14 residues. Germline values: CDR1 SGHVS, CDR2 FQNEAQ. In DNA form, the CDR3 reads TGTGCCAGCAGCTTAGGGTCAAGCATGTATGGCTACACCTTC. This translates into CASSLGSSMYGYTF.

This CDR3 reads CASSGLGQYNEQFF. CDR3 nucleotide sequence: TGTGCCAGCAGCGGACTTGGACAGTACAATGAGCAGTTCTTC. The V gene is TRBV9, the J gene TRBJ2-1; a possible D gene is TRBD1 (6 bases). The CDR3 spans 14 residues. The V and J ends lost 3 bases and 4 bases respectively, with 11 bases between them. Germline CDR1 reads SGDLS; CDR2 reads YYNGEE. Using reference TRBV9 and TRBJ2-1 for the parts outside the CDR3, the full variable domain is DSGVTQTPKHLITATGQRVTLRCSPRSGDLSVYWYQQSLDQGLQFLIQYYNGEERAKGNILERFSAQQFPDLHSELNLSSLELGDSALYFCASSGLGQYNEQFFGPGTRLTVL.

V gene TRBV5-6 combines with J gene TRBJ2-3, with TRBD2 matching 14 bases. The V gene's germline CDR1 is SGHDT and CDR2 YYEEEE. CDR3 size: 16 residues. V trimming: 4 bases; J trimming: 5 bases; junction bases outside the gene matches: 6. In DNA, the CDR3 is TGTGCCAGCAGCCCGGCCGGGACTAGCGGGAGAGATACGCAGTATTTT. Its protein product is CASSPAGTSGRDTQYF.

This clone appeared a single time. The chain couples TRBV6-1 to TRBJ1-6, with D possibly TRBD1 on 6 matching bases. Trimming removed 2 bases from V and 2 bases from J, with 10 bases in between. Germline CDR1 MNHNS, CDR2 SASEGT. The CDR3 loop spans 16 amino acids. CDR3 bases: TGTGCCAGCAGTGAACATACAGGGCCCTATAATTCACCCCTCCACTTT. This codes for CASSEHTGPYNSPLHF.

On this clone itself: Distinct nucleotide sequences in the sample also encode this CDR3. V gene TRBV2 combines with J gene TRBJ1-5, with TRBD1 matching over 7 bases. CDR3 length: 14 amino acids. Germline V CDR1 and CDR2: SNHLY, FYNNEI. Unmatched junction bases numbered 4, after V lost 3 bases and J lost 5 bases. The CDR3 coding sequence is TGTGCCAGCAGTGAGGTTCAGGGGGATCAGCCCCAGCATTTT. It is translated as CASSEVQGDQPQHF.

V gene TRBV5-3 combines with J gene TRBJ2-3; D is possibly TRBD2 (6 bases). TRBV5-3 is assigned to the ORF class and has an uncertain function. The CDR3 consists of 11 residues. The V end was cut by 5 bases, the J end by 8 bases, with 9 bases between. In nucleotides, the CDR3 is TGTGCCAGAAGTCAGGAGGGTACGCAGTATTTT. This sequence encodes CARSQEGTQYF.

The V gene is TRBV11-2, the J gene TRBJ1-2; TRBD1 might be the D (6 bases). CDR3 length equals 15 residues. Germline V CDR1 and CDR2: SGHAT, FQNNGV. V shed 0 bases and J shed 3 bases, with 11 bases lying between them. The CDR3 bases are TGTGCCAGCAGCTTAGAGGGGGCCCCTTACTATGGCTACACCTTC. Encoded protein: CASSLEGAPYYGYTF. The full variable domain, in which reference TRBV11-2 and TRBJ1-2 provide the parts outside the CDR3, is EAGVAQSPRYKIIEKRQSVAFWCNPISGHATLYWYQQILGQGPKLLIQFQNNGVVDDSQLPKDRFSAERLKGVDSTLKIQPAKLEDSAVYLCASSLEGAPYYGYTFGSGTRLTVV.

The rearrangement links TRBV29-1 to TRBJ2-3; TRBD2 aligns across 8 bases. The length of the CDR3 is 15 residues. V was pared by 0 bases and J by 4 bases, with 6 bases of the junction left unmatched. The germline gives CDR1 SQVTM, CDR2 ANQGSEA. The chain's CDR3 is CSVEDRGGGPDTQYF. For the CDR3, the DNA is TGCAGCGTTGAAGATCGGGGGGGAGGTCCAGATACGCAGTATTTT.

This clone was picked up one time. The CDR3 region has the DNA TGCAGCCTCTCCGGATTCCCCGGGACAGGGGGGGAGACCCAGTACTTC. Residues: CSLSGFPGTGGETQYF. The V and J genes are TRBV29-1 and TRBJ2-5; 11 bases align to TRBD1. The germline V gene has CDR1 SQVTM and CDR2 ANQGSEA. The CDR3 sequence is 16 residues long. V lost 8 bases and J lost 5; bases outside the gene matches: 16.

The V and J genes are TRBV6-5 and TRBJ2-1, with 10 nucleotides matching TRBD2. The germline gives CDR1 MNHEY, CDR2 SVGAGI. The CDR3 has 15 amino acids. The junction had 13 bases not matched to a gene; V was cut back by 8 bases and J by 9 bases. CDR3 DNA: TGTGCCAGCGTCGTTCTAGCGGGAGAAAGATTTGAGCAGTTCTTC. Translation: CASVVLAGERFEQFF.

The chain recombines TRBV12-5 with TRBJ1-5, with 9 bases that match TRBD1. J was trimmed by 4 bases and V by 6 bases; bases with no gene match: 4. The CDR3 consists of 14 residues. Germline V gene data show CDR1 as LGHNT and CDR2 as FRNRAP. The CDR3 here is CASGRDRANQPQHF. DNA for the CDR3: TGTGCTAGTGGCCGGGACAGGGCTAATCAGCCCCAGCATTTT.

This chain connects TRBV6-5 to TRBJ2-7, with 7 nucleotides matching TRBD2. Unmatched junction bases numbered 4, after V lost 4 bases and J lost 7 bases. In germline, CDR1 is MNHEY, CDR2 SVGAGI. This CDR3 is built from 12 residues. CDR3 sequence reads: CASSSGGGEQYF. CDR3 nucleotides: TGTGCCAGCAGTTCTGGGGGAGGGGAGCAGTACTTC.

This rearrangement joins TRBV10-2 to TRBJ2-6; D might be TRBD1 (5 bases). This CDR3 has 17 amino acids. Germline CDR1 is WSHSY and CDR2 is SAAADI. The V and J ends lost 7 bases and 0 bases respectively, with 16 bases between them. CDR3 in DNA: TGCGCCAGCATCGGCAGGGCGGTCAGCTCTGGGGCCAACGTCCTGACTTTC. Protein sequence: CASIGRAVSSGANVLTF.

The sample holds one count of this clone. The CDR3 DNA reads as TGCGCCAGCAGCCCCTCCGGGACAGAGAATTCACCCCTCCACTTT. Amino acid sequence: CASSPSGTENSPLHF. The chain recombines TRBV5-1 with TRBJ1-6, with 7 bases identical to TRBD1. The V gene's germline CDR1 is SGHRS and CDR2 YFSETQ. Trimming cost V 4 bases and J 7 bases; bases outside gene matches: 8. CDR3 length: 15 residues.

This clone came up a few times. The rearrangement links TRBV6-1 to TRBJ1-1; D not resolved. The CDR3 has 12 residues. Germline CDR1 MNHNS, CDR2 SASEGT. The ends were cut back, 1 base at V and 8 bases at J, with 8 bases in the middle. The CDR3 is CASSEDVTEAFF. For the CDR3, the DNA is TGTGCCAGCAGTGAAGATGTGACAGAAGCTTTCTTT.

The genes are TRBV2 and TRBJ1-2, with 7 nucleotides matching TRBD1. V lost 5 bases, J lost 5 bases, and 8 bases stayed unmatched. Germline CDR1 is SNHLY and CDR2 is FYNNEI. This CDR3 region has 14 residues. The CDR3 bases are TGTGCCAGCAGTTCCACAGGGGTAAGGTATGGCTACACCTTC. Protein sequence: CASSSTGVRYGYTF.

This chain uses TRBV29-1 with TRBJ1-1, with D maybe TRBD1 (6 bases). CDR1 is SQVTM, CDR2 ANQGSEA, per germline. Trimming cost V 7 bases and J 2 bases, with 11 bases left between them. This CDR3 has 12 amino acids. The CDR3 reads CSAGAHNTEAFF. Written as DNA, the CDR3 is TGCAGCGCAGGGGCGCACAACACTGAAGCTTTCTTT.

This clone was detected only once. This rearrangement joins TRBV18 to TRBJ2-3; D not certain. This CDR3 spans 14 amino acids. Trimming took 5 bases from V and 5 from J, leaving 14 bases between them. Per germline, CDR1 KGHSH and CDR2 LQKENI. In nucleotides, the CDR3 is TGTGCCAGCTCAAGTCCGAACTCCCAAGATACGCAGTATTTT. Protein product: CASSSPNSQDTQYF.

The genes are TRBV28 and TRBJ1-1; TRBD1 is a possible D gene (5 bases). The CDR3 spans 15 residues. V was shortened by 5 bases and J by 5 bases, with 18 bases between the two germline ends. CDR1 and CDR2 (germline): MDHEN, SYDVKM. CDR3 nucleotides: TGTGCCAGCAGTCCCTTGGGAGGGGTGAGAACTGAAGCTTTCTTT. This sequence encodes CASSPLGGVRTEAFF.

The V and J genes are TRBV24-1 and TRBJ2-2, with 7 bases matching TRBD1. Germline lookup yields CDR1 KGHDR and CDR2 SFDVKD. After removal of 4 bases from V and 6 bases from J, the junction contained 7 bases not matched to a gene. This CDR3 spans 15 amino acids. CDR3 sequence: CATSEDRESAGELFF. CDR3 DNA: TGTGCCACCAGTGAAGACAGGGAATCGGCCGGGGAGCTGTTTTTT.

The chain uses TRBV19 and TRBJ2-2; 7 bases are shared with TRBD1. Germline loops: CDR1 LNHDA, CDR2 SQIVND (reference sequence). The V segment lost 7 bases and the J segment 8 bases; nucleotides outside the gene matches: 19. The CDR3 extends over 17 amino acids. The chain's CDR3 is CASTYFPGGSPGGELFF. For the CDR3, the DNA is TGTGCCAGTACCTATTTCCCAGGGGGTTCCCCAGGTGGGGAGCTGTTTTTT.

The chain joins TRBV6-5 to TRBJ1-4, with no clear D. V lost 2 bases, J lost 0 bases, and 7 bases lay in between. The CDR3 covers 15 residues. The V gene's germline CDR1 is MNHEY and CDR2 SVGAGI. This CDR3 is CASSYIRATNEKLFF. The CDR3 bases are TGTGCCAGCAGTTACATACGCGCAACTAATGAAAAACTGTTTTTT.